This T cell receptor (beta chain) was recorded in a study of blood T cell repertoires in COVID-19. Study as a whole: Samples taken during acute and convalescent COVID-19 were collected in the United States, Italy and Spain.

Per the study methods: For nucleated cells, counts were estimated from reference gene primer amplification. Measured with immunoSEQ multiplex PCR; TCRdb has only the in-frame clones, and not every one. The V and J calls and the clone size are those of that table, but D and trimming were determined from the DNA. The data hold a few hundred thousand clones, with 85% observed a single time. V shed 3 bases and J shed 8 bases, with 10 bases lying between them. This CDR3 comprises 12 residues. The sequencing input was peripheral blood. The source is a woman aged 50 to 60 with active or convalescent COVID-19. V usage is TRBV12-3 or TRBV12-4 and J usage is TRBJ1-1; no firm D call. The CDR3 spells CASSFVAGEAFF. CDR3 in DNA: TGTGCCAGCAGTTTCGTCGCGGGGGAAGCTTTCTTT.